This is a list of T cell receptor beta chains from one sample in a study of T-cell reconstitution after alpha-beta-depleted transplantation in children. TCRdb used MiXCR to reprocess the PCR reads, holding one entry per CDR3 protein. Of 380,000 or so distinct CDR3 sequences listed, about an eighth are singletons. The sample in question was PBMCs, obtained from the stem cell graft. The receptors derive from a human donor who donated a stem cell graft to a child with Fanconi anemia. CDR3s include the opening cysteine and the closing phenylalanine or tryptophan. The D gene is left open where the match is weak. Where a row states a size, it is once, few, many or the class of an expanded clone; other rows omit it.

len,d_gene,j_gene,abundance,v_gene,CDR3aa,CDR3nt
13,.,TRBJ2-3,.,TRBV18,CASSREQADTQYF,TGTGCCAGCTCACGAGAACAGGCAGATACGCAGTATTTT
14,.,TRBJ1-5,.,TRBV5-1,CASSLDGSDQPQHF,TGCGCCAGCAGCTTGGATGGGTCAGATCAGCCCCAGCATTTT
16,.,TRBJ1-1,.,TRBV11-2,CASSLERQYSNTEAFF,TGTGCCAGCAGCTTAGAGCGACAGTATTCGAACACTGAAGCTTTCTTT
10,.,TRBJ2-4,few,TRBV29-1,CSVEENIQYF,TGCAGCGTGGAAGAAAACATTCAGTACTTC
19,TRBD2,TRBJ2-2,many,TRBV7-8,CASSLESGLAAENTGELFF,TGTGCCAGCAGCTTAGAGTCAGGACTAGCGGCAGAGAACACCGGGGAGCTGTTTTTT
11,.,TRBJ2-1,.,TRBV12-3/TRBV12-4,CASHSYNEQFF,TGTGCCAGCCACTCGTACAATGAGCAGTTCTTC
12,.,TRBJ2-7,.,TRBV20-1,CSASEILYEQYF,TGCAGTGCTAGTGAGATTCTCTACGAGCAGTACTTC
14,TRBD2,TRBJ2-4,.,TRBV6-5,CASSYRGGVHIQYF,TGTGCCAGCAGTTACCGGGGGGGGGTGCACATTCAGTACTTC
16,.,TRBJ2-3,.,TRBV3-1,CASSPNPGQRTDTQYF,TGTGCCAGCAGCCCCAACCCGGGACAACGCACAGATACGCAGTATTTT
15,.,TRBJ2-1,many,TRBV6-1,CASSRTVSSYNEQFF,TGTGCCAGCAGTCGCACAGTGAGCTCCTACAATGAGCAGTTCTTC
15,.,TRBJ1-4,.,TRBV7-9,CASSTPQGSSEKLFF,TGTGCCAGCAGCACTCCCCAGGGGTCGAGCGAAAAACTGTTTTTT
15,TRBD2,TRBJ2-1,few,TRBV5-1,CASSLTSGGPGVQFF,TGCGCCAGCAGCTTGACTAGCGGGGGGCCAGGGGTGCAGTTCTTC
15,.,TRBJ1-1,.,TRBV7-6,CASSPAGQGSTEAFF,TGTGCCAGCAGCCCCGCGGGGCAGGGCTCCACTGAAGCTTTCTTT
17,TRBD1,TRBJ2-2,.,TRBV19,CASSRLGQGTNTGELFF,TGTGCCAGTAGTAGACTTGGACAGGGTACAAACACCGGGGAGCTGTTTTTT
15,.,TRBJ1-1,.,TRBV4-1,CASSQESGFGTEAFF,TGCGCCAGCAGCCAAGAAAGCGGTTTTGGCACTGAAGCTTTCTTT
15,.,TRBJ1-1,.,TRBV12-3/TRBV12-4,CASSFLMPGNTEAFF,TGTGCCAGCAGTTTCCTCATGCCAGGGAACACTGAAGCTTTCTTT
15,.,TRBJ2-7,many,TRBV12-3/TRBV12-4,CASSLFGMTEREQYF,TGTGCCAGCAGTTTATTTGGGATGACGGAGCGGGAGCAGTACTTC
16,.,TRBJ1-4,.,TRBV6-1,CASSEYPEGAGGKLFF,TGTGCCAGCAGTGAATATCCAGAAGGGGCCGGTGGAAAACTGTTTTTT
14,.,TRBJ2-5,many,TRBV28,CASSFPSGPETQYF,TGTGCCAGCAGTTTCCCGTCAGGTCCAGAGACCCAGTACTTC
14,TRBD1,TRBJ1-2,few,TRBV6-2/TRBV6-3,CASSRGTESYGYTF,TGTGCCAGCAGTCGCGGGACAGAAAGTTATGGCTACACCTTC
15,TRBD1,TRBJ1-3,many,TRBV20-1,CSAPGQGNSGNTIYF,TGCAGTGCTCCTGGACAGGGCAACTCTGGAAACACCATATATTTT
15,.,TRBJ1-1,many,TRBV12-3/TRBV12-4,CASTSVLRGNTEAFF,TGTGCCAGCACCTCAGTCCTACGCGGAAACACTGAAGCTTTCTTT
13,.,TRBJ1-1,.,TRBV4-3,CASSLERGRGAFF,TGCGCCAGCAGCCTTGAGCGTGGCAGGGGAGCTTTCTTT
14,.,TRBJ1-1,.,TRBV20-1,CSARVMYRNTEAFF,TGCAGTGCTAGAGTTATGTACAGGAACACTGAAGCTTTCTTT
14,.,TRBJ2-3,few,TRBV20-1,CSARDGTGLGTQYF,TGCAGTGCTAGAGACGGGACTGGCCTGGGGACGCAGTATTTT
15,.,TRBJ1-2,.,TRBV7-2,CASSLQAAEDYGYTF,TGTGCCAGCAGCTTACAGGCGGCAGAGGACTATGGCTACACCTTC
13,TRBD1,TRBJ2-2,few,TRBV6-5,CASSSGQPGELFF,TGTGCCAGCAGTTCGGGACAGCCCGGGGAGCTGTTTTTT
13,TRBD1,TRBJ2-5,many,TRBV12-3/TRBV12-4,CASRTTGVETQYF,TGTGCCAGCAGGACTACAGGGGTAGAGACCCAGTACTTC
18,.,TRBJ1-3,.,TRBV4-3,CASSRPKLREPLRNTIYF,TGCGCCAGCAGCCGTCCTAAACTCAGGGAACCCCTGAGAAACACCATATATTTT
15,TRBD1,TRBJ2-5,.,TRBV25-1,CASSEEGGLGETQYF,TGTGCCAGCAGTGAAGAAGGGGGCCTTGGAGAGACCCAGTACTTC
15,TRBD2,TRBJ2-2,many,TRBV2,CASSVLSGGTGELFF,TGTGCCAGCAGTGTCCTTAGCGGGGGCACCGGGGAGCTGTTTTTT
15,.,TRBJ2-1,few,TRBV9,CASSPGGGQGNEQFF,TGTGCCAGCAGCCCTGGGGGGGGGCAGGGCAATGAGCAGTTCTTC
16,.,TRBJ2-3,few,TRBV5-1,CASSLGVGGLTDTQYF,TGCGCCAGCAGCTTGGGAGTGGGGGGCCTCACAGATACGCAGTATTTT
14,.,TRBJ2-3,many,TRBV29-1,CSATRDWSTDTQYF,TGCAGCGCCACCCGGGACTGGAGCACAGATACGCAGTATTTT
14,.,TRBJ2-1,many,TRBV7-2,CASSLAGGAHEQFF,TGTGCCAGCAGCTTAGCTGGCGGGGCCCATGAGCAGTTCTTC
14,.,TRBJ2-1,few,TRBV11-2,CASSPDFQGLEQFF,TGTGCCAGCAGCCCCGACTTCCAGGGGCTTGAGCAGTTCTTC
14,TRBD1,TRBJ2-1,few,TRBV5-1,CASSFGDSHNEQFF,TGCGCCAGCAGCTTTGGGGACAGCCACAATGAGCAGTTCTTC
14,.,TRBJ2-3,many,TRBV15,CATSRGPGTDTQYF,TGTGCCACCAGCAGAGGCCCTGGCACAGATACGCAGTATTTT
13,.,TRBJ2-5,few,TRBV12-3/TRBV12-4,CASSTGFGETQYF,TGTGCCAGCAGCACAGGATTCGGGGAGACCCAGTACTTC
14,.,TRBJ2-1,few,TRBV29-1,CSAQTGFFYNEQFF,TGCAGCGCCCAAACAGGGTTCTTTTACAATGAGCAGTTCTTC
15,.,TRBJ2-1,few,TRBV12-3/TRBV12-4,CASSSDTLSYNEQFF,TGTGCCAGCAGCTCGGACACACTCTCCTACAATGAGCAGTTCTTC
14,.,TRBJ1-1,few,TRBV29-1,CSVVPPTLQTEAFF,TGCAGCGTTGTCCCCCCCACCTTACAAACTGAAGCTTTCTTT
15,TRBD1,TRBJ2-3,.,TRBV18,CASSPLGQGTDTQYF,TGTGCCAGCTCACCACTGGGACAGGGAACAGATACGCAGTATTTT
17,TRBD1,TRBJ2-1,.,TRBV7-9,CASSLIAGTGLYNEQFF,TGTGCCAGCAGCTTAATAGCCGGGACAGGGTTGTACAATGAGCAGTTCTTC
15,TRBD2,TRBJ2-1,many,TRBV7-2,CASSLKLAAYNEQFF,TGTGCCAGCAGCTTGAAACTAGCGGCCTACAATGAGCAGTTCTTC
14,TRBD1,TRBJ2-7,few,TRBV7-6,CASSLGGQSYEQYF,TGTGCCAGCAGCTTAGGGGGACAGTCCTACGAGCAGTACTTC